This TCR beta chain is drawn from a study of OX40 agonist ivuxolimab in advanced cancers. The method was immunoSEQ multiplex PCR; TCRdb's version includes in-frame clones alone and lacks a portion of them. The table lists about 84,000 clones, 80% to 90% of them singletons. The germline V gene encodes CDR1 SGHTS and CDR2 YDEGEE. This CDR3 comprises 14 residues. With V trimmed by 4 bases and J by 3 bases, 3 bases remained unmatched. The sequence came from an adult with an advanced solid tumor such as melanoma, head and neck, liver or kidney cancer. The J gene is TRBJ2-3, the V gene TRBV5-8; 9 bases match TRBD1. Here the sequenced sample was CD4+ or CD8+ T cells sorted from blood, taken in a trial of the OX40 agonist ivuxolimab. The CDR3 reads CASSRDRGTDTQYF. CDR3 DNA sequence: TGTGCCAGCAGCCGAGACAGGGGGACAGATACGCAGTATTTT.